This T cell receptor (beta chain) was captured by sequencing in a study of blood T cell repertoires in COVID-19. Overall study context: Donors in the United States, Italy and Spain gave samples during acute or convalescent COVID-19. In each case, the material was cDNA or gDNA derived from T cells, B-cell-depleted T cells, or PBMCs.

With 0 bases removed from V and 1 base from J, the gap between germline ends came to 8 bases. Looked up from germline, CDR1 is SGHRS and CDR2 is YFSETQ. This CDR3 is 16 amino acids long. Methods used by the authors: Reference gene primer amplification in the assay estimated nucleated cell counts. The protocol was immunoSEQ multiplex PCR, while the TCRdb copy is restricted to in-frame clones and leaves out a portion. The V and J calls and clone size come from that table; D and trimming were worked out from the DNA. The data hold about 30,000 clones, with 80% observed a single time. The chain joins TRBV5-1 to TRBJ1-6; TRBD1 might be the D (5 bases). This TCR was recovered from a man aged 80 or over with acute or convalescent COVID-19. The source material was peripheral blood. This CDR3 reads CASSLVRESYNSPLHF. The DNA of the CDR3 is TGCGCCAGCAGCTTGGTCAGGGAATCCTATAATTCACCCCTCCACTTT.